This entry lists 19 T cell receptor beta chains sequenced from one sample in a study of early T cells in non-severe SARS-CoV-2 infection. TCRdb processed the 5' RACE reads anew with MiXCR; each CDR3 protein has one entry. The sample has 40,000 or so distinct CDR3 sequences; almost 5.5% are singletons. This material consisted of whole blood, taken at baseline. These receptors were taken from an adult who was a healthcare worker with PCR-confirmed SARS-CoV-2 infection or an uninfected control (not recorded which).

V usage is TRBV12-3 or TRBV12-4 and J usage is TRBJ2-1, with D unresolved. This CDR3 has 18 amino acids. Trimming removed 6 bases at V and 6 bases at J, with 27 bases between. The CDR3 spells CASSSSHFLLSVGNEQFF. CDR3 bases: TGTGCCAGCAGCTCTTCCCACTTTTTGCTGTCTGTGGGCAATGAGCAGTTCTTC.

This clonotype was recorded a few times. The chain's CDR3 is CASSSQGSNQPQHF. As DNA, the CDR3 is TGTGCCAGCAGCTCGCAGGGAAGCAATCAGCCCCAGCATTTT. The J gene is TRBJ1-5, the V gene TRBV11-2, with a possible D match to TRBD1 (5 bases). The germline V gene has CDR1 SGHAT and CDR2 FQNNGV. The V and J ends lost 4 bases and 1 base respectively, with 8 bases between them. The CDR3 consists of 14 residues.

In its sample, this clonotype was seen many times. The V gene is TRBV5-1, the J gene TRBJ1-2; 8 bases are a match to TRBD1. Germline V gene data show CDR1 as SGHRS and CDR2 as YFSETQ. The CDR3 has 15 amino acids. V shed 0 bases and J 6 bases; nucleotides not matched to a gene: 7. The CDR3 reads CASSLDAGGKDGYTF. In DNA form, the CDR3 reads TGCGCCAGCAGCTTGGATGCAGGGGGCAAAGATGGCTACACCTTC.

The sample holds many counts of this clonotype. V is TRBV11-2 and J is TRBJ1-3; 7 nucleotides agree with TRBD1. CDR1 and CDR2 (germline): SGHAT, FQNNGV. Trimming cost V 3 bases and J 0 bases; bases outside gene matches: 23. The CDR3 contains 22 residues. This CDR3 reads CASSLDYGLSRTDRDSGNTIYF. The DNA for the CDR3 is TGTGCCAGCAGCTTGGATTACGGCCTAAGCCGCACCGACAGGGACTCTGGAAACACCATATATTTT.

This clonotype was detected many times. This rearrangement joins TRBV7-9 to TRBJ1-4, with 9 bases that match TRBD1. Trimming removed 2 bases from V and 8 bases from J; junction bases left unmatched: 6. Germline V gives CDR1 SEHNR, CDR2 FQNEAQ (reference sequence). The CDR3 spans 15 residues. The CDR3: CASSLSGQGGEKLFF. CDR3 nucleotides: TGTGCCAGCAGCTTATCGGGACAGGGAGGCGAAAAACTGTTTTTT.

This clonotype was seen many times. The chain uses TRBV29-1 and TRBJ1-1; possibly TRBD1 for D (5 bases). The CDR3 consists of 12 residues. Trimming cost V 5 bases and J 7 bases, with 14 bases left between them. The germline V gene encodes CDR1 SQVTM and CDR2 ANQGSEA. The CDR3 DNA reads TGCAGCGTTAGGGGCCCGAGAGGTGAAGCTTTCTTT. It codes for CSVRGPRGEAFF.

This clonotype was detected a few times. V is TRBV7-9 and J is TRBJ2-2; possible D gene TRBD1, 6 bases. V was shortened by 3 bases and J by 4 bases, with 12 bases between the two germline ends. The germline CDR1 and CDR2 sequences are SEHNR and FQNEAQ (reference sequence). The CDR3 has 15 amino acids. The CDR3 nucleotides are TGTGCCAGCAGCTTCTCCGGACAGTTCACCGGGGAGCTGTTTTTT. Encoded protein: CASSFSGQFTGELFF. Supplemented by reference TRBV7-9 and TRBJ2-2, the full variable domain reads DTGVSQNPRHKITKRGQNVTFRCDPISEHNRLYWYRQTLGQGPEFLTYFQNEAQLEKSRLLSDRFSAERPKGSFSTLEIQRTEQGDSAMYLCASSFSGQFTGELFFGEGSRLTVL.

Turning to this clonotype: A much larger clone sits a single nucleotide away, making a read error possible. V is TRBV20-1 and J is TRBJ2-7; possibly TRBD2 for D (6 bases). Looked up from germline, CDR1 is DFQATT and CDR2 is SNEGSKA (reference sequence). This CDR3 contains 13 residues. The V end was cut by 8 bases, the J end by 0 bases, with 14 bases between. This chain's CDR3 is CSTERDFSYEQYF. CDR3 nucleotide sequence: TGCAGTACTGAAAGGGACTTCTCCTACGAGCAGTACTTC.

In its sample, this clonotype was seen many times. The gene calls are TRBV10-2 and TRBJ2-7, with 8 bases lining up with TRBD2. CDR3 length equals 13 residues. CDR1 and CDR2 from the germline V gene are WSHSY and SAAADI. The V gene end was trimmed by 6 bases and the J gene end by 3 bases; junction bases not matched to a gene: 4. CDR3 nucleotides: TGCGCCAGCAGCGCTGGGACTAGCTACGAGCAGTACTTC. Encoded protein: CASSAGTSYEQYF.

This clonotype was counted ten times or more. V and J are TRBV28 and TRBJ2-5; 7 bases are a match to TRBD1. CDR1 is MDHEN and CDR2 is SYDVKM in the germline V gene. The J segment lost 3 bases and the V segment lost 4 bases, leaving 11 bases of the junction unmatched. The CDR3 extends over 16 amino acids. The CDR3: CASSSPVGTAKETQYF. DNA of the CDR3: TGTGCCAGCAGTTCCCCCGTTGGGACAGCAAAAGAGACCCAGTACTTC.

This clonotype was detected ten times or more. The V and J genes are TRBV5-1 and TRBJ1-2; tentative D call: TRBD1 (5 bases). The V gene's germline CDR1 is SGHRS and CDR2 YFSETQ. Trimming left V 5 bases short and J 3 bases short, with 17 bases between. The CDR3 length is 15 residues. The CDR3 region has the DNA TGCGCCAGCAGTGGGAAGCAGGGCCAATACTATGGCTACACCTTC. It specifies CASSGKQGQYYGYTF.

This clonotype showed up just a few times. The CDR3 sequence is CSAPGSRESDEQFF. The CDR3 DNA is TGCAGTGCTCCGGGTAGCCGTGAGAGCGATGAGCAGTTCTTC. The V call is TRBV20-1, the J call TRBJ2-1; D is unclear. CDR1 DFQATT and CDR2 SNEGSKA come from the germline V gene (reference sequence). Trimming took off 5 bases at V and 8 bases at J, with 19 bases between the two ends. CDR3 length: 14 residues.

The rearrangement uses TRBV5-5 and TRBJ2-7, with D possibly matching TRBD2 (5 bases). Germline CDR1 reads SGHKS; CDR2 reads YYEKEE (reference sequence). The CDR3 consists of 12 residues. With 0 bases removed from V and 5 bases from J, the gap between germline ends came to 6 bases. The DNA of the CDR3 is TGTGCCAGCAGCTTGGGGAGGCACGAGCAGTACGTC. Residues: CASSLGRHEQYV.

The chain couples TRBV7-6 to TRBJ2-5; 7 nucleotides align to TRBD2. CDR3 length: 15 amino acids. V was clipped by 1 base and J by 5 bases; unmatched bases: 7. Germline CDR1 and CDR2: SGHVS and FNYEAQ. CDR3 sequence reads: CASSLGGSSKETQYF. CDR3 in DNA: TGTGCCAGCAGCTTAGGCGGGAGCAGTAAGGAGACCCAGTACTTC.

The chain couples TRBV10-2 to TRBJ2-7; 13 bases line up with TRBD2. Germline assignment: CDR1 WSHSY and CDR2 SAAADI. CDR3 length: 14 residues. V lost 6 bases and J lost 4; bases outside the gene matches: 3. The CDR3 bases are TGCGCCAGCAGGGCGACTAGCGGGAGGTACGAGCAGTACTTC. This translates into CASRATSGRYEQYF.

This clonotype appeared many times. The V call is TRBV11-3, the J call TRBJ1-3, with no clear D. V was trimmed by 5 bases and J by 0 bases, leaving 11 bases between them. The CDR3 has 15 residues. Germline CDR1 is SGHNT and CDR2 is YENEEA. CDR3 sequence (DNA): TGTGCCAGCAGCCTCGACCAGAGCTCTGGAAACACCATATATTTT. This codes for CASSLDQSSGNTIYF.

This clonotype was observed at least ten times. The chain has TRBV14 and TRBJ1-1, with D hard to call. Germline CDR1 and CDR2: SGHDN and FVKESK. V dropped 3 bases and J dropped 5 bases, with 16 bases sitting between them. This CDR3 has 15 residues. Written as DNA, the CDR3 is TGTGCCAGCAGCCATACCCCGGGAGGTCGGACTGAAGCTTTCTTT. Amino acid sequence: CASSHTPGGRTEAFF.

V usage is TRBV20-1 and J usage is TRBJ2-5; TRBD2 agrees at 9 bases. This CDR3 contains 16 residues. The trim removed 0 bases at V and 5 bases at J, leaving 10 bases unmatched. The V gene's germline CDR1 is DFQATT and CDR2 SNEGSKA (reference sequence). The DNA for the CDR3 is TGCAGTGCTAGAGAGTTTGGGCGGGAGGGCCAGGAGACCCAGTACTTC. It is translated as CSAREFGREGQETQYF.

The chain links TRBV6-5 to TRBJ2-7; 7 bases map to TRBD1. The germline CDR1 and CDR2 sequences are MNHEY and SVGAGI. The CDR3 runs 15 residues. With V trimmed by 6 bases and J by 5 bases, 13 bases remained unmatched. The CDR3 sequence is CASSHPSTGSHEQYF. Here the CDR3 DNA reads TGTGCCAGCAGCCATCCCTCGACAGGGTCCCACGAGCAGTACTTC.